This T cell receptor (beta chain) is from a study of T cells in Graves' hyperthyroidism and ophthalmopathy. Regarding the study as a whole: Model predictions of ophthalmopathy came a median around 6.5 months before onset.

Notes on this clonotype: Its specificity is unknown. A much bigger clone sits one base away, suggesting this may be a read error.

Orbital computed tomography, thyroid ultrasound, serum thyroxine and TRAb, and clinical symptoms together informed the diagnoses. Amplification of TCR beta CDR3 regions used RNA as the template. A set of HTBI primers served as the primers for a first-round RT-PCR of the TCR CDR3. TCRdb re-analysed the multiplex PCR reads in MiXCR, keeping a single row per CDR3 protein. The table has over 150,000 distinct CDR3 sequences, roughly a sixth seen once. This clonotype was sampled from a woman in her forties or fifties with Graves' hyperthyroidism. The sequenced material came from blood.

In nucleotides, the CDR3 is TGTGCCAGCAGTTTATTGGGGACAGACCTAACGAACACTGAAGCTTTCTTT. Translating it yields CASSLLGTDLTNTEAFF. The rearrangement links TRBV27 to TRBJ1-1; TRBD1 matches 7 bases. CDR3 length: 17 residues. The J segment lost 1 base and the V segment lost 1 base, leaving 9 bases of the junction unmatched. Germline-derived CDR1 and CDR2 are MNHEY and SMNVEV (reference sequence).